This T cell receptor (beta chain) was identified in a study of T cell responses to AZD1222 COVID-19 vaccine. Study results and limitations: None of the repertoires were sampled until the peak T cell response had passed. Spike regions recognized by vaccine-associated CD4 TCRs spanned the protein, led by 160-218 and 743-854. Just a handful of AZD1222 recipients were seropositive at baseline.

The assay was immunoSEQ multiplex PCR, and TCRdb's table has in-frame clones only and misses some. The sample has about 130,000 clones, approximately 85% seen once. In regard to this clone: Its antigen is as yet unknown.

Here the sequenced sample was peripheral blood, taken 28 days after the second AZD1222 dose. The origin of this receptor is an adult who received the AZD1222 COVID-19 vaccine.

The CDR3 DNA sequence: TGTGCCAGCAGCCCCCCGGGGGGACGTAGTTCACCCCTCCACTTT. This codes for CASSPPGGRSSPLHF. The chain is built from TRBV11-2 and TRBJ1-6; D is possibly TRBD1 (5 bases). The CDR3 is made up of 15 amino acids. V lost 5 bases and J 9 bases, leaving 17 bases between the germline ends. Germline CDR1 is SGHAT and CDR2 is FQNNGV.